This is a list of T cell receptor beta chains from one sample in a study of early T cells in non-severe SARS-CoV-2 infection. TCRdb passed the 5' RACE reads through MiXCR, listing each CDR3 protein once. The table shows under 25,000 distinct CDR3 sequences, with under 5.5% occurring only once. Sequencing used whole blood. The origin of the receptors is an adult who was a healthcare worker with PCR-confirmed SARS-CoV-2 infection or an uninfected control (not recorded which). The CDR3 runs from the conserved cysteine through the conserved F or W. A D gene is named only where the DNA matches it firmly. Size tells how often a clone was seen (once, few, many) or the class of an expanded clone, and some rows leave it out.

V gene: TRBV20-1; clone size: NA; D gene: TRBD1; J gene: TRBJ1-4; CDR3 protein: CSAPGTGNEKLFF; CDR3 DNA: TGCAGTGCTCCTGGGACAGGGAACGAAAAACTGTTTTTT
V gene: TRBV5-5; clone size: NA; D gene: NA; J gene: TRBJ2-7; CDR3 protein: CASSPSGEQYF; CDR3 DNA: TGTGCCAGCAGCCCTTCGGGGGAGCAGTACTTC
V gene: TRBV29-1; clone size: medium-sized; D gene: NA; J gene: TRBJ1-1; CDR3 protein: CSVERGGEWTEAFF; CDR3 DNA: TGCAGCGTTGAGAGGGGCGGAGAATGGACTGAAGCTTTCTTT
V gene: TRBV7-6; clone size: many; D gene: NA; J gene: TRBJ2-7; CDR3 protein: CASSLSGGGSYEQYF; CDR3 DNA: TGTGCCAGCAGCTTATCAGGTGGGGGAAGTTACGAGCAGTACTTC
V gene: TRBV12-3/TRBV12-4; clone size: medium-sized; D gene: NA; J gene: TRBJ1-1; CDR3 protein: CASSLGTAEAFF; CDR3 DNA: TGTGCCAGCAGTTTAGGGACAGCTGAAGCTTTCTTT
V gene: TRBV4-3; clone size: many; D gene: NA; J gene: TRBJ2-2; CDR3 protein: CASRGLNTGELFF; CDR3 DNA: TGCGCCAGCAGGGGACTGAACACCGGGGAGCTGTTTTTT
V gene: TRBV6-4; clone size: NA; D gene: TRBD1; J gene: TRBJ2-2; CDR3 protein: CASSDSWTGDTGELFF; CDR3 DNA: TGTGCCAGCAGTGACTCTTGGACAGGGGACACCGGGGAGCTGTTTTTT
V gene: TRBV20-1; clone size: many; D gene: NA; J gene: TRBJ1-4; CDR3 protein: CSATGEEKLFF; CDR3 DNA: TGCAGTGCTACAGGGGAGGAAAAACTGTTTTTT
V gene: TRBV29-1; clone size: many; D gene: NA; J gene: TRBJ2-5; CDR3 protein: CSVDTSGVAQETQYF; CDR3 DNA: TGCAGCGTTGATACTTCAGGGGTGGCCCAAGAGACCCAGTACTTC
V gene: TRBV27; clone size: NA; D gene: NA; J gene: TRBJ1-6; CDR3 protein: CASSFRIRLAMGSPLHF; CDR3 DNA: TGTGCCAGCAGTTTCAGAATTCGTCTCGCAATGGGTTCACCCCTCCACTTT
V gene: TRBV11-3; clone size: NA; D gene: NA; J gene: TRBJ2-3; CDR3 protein: CASSPDPVVDTRYF; CDR3 DNA: TGTGCCAGCAGCCCAGACCCGGTTGTAGATACGCGGTATTTT
V gene: TRBV9; clone size: many; D gene: NA; J gene: TRBJ2-7; CDR3 protein: CASSVLDNSYEQYF; CDR3 DNA: TGTGCCAGCAGCGTATTGGACAACTCCTACGAGCAGTACTTC
V gene: TRBV19; clone size: many; D gene: TRBD1; J gene: TRBJ1-5; CDR3 protein: CASSLGTGVNQPQHF; CDR3 DNA: TGTGCCAGTAGTCTCGGGACAGGAGTAAATCAGCCCCAGCATTTT
V gene: TRBV12-2; clone size: many; D gene: NA; J gene: TRBJ2-1; CDR3 protein: CASRQASTGKLYSYNEQFF; CDR3 DNA: TGTGCAAGTCGCCAAGCGTCAACAGGGAAGCTTTATTCCTACAATGAGCAGTTCTTC
V gene: TRBV10-2; clone size: many; D gene: NA; J gene: TRBJ1-5; CDR3 protein: CASSERMTVVQPQHF; CDR3 DNA: TGCGCCAGCAGTGAGAGAATGACAGTGGTCCAGCCCCAGCATTTT
V gene: TRBV29-1; clone size: many; D gene: NA; J gene: TRBJ2-7; CDR3 protein: CSVGHNYEQYF; CDR3 DNA: TGCAGCGTGGGACACAACTACGAGCAGTACTTC
V gene: TRBV7-9; clone size: many; D gene: TRBD1; J gene: TRBJ1-2; CDR3 protein: CASSSQGVANYGYTF; CDR3 DNA: TGTGCCAGCAGCTCACAGGGGGTGGCTAACTATGGCTACACCTTC
V gene: TRBV20-1; clone size: NA; D gene: NA; J gene: TRBJ2-7; CDR3 protein: CSAYPRDPETYEQYF; CDR3 DNA: TGCAGTGCTTACCCCCGGGACCCCGAGACCTACGAGCAGTACTTC
V gene: TRBV9; clone size: many; D gene: TRBD2; J gene: TRBJ2-2; CDR3 protein: CASSVAGGVTGELFF; CDR3 DNA: TGTGCCAGCAGCGTAGCGGGGGGGGTCACCGGGGAGCTGTTTTTT
V gene: TRBV15; clone size: many; D gene: NA; J gene: TRBJ2-3; CDR3 protein: CATSRDGGSTDTQYF; CDR3 DNA: TGTGCCACCAGCAGAGATGGCGGATCCACAGATACGCAGTATTTT
V gene: TRBV15; clone size: many; D gene: NA; J gene: TRBJ2-2; CDR3 protein: CATREDTGELFF; CDR3 DNA: TGTGCCACCAGGGAGGATACCGGGGAGCTGTTTTTT
V gene: TRBV3-1; clone size: many; D gene: NA; J gene: TRBJ1-2; CDR3 protein: CASSFRDGTSGYTF; CDR3 DNA: TGTGCCAGCAGCTTCCGGGACGGGACTTCGGGCTACACCTTC